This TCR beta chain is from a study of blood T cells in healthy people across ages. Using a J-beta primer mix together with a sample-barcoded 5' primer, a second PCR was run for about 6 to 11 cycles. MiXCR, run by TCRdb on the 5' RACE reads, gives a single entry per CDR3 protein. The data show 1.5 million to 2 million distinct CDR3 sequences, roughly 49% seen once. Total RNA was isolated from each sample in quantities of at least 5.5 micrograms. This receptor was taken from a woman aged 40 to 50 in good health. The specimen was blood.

The CDR3 sequence: CASRQGSSEAFF. The CDR3, as DNA: TGTGCCAGCAGACAGGGCTCCTCTGAAGCTTTCTTT. The chain couples TRBV3-1 to TRBJ1-1; tentatively, D is TRBD1 (6 bases). V lost 6 bases and J lost 6, with 11 bases in between. CDR1 LGHDT and CDR2 YNNKEL come from the germline V gene (reference sequence). This CDR3 spans 12 amino acids. The full variable domain, completed using reference TRBV3-1 and TRBJ1-1, is DTAVSQTPKYLVTQMGNDKSIKCEQNLGHDTMYWYKQDSKKFLKIMFSYNNKELIINETVPNRFSPKSPDKAHLNLHINSLELGDSAVYFCASRQGSSEAFFGQGTRLTVV.